A single sample is the source of the 27 T cell receptor beta chains below, sequenced in a study of graft-versus-host responses after intestinal transplantation. Generated by immunoSEQ multiplex PCR, the TCRdb table keeps only in-frame clones and is missing some. Here the sample spans roughly 25,000 clones, roughly 42% being singletons. Specimen: alloreactive CD4+ T cells from a mixed lymphocyte reaction culture, collected before intestinal transplant. The subset: CFSE-low proliferating T cells sorted from roughly 6-day pre-transplant mixed lymphocyte reaction (GvH or HvG direction). The receptors shown here come from a human patient who received an intestinal transplant.

The table lists this clone with a few counts. The gene calls are TRBV15 and TRBJ2-5, with 8 bases lining up with TRBD1. CDR3 size: 15 residues. CDR1 and CDR2 from the germline V gene are LNHNV and YYDKDF (reference sequence). V gave up 1 base and J gave up 5 bases; unmatched junction bases: 6. The DNA for the CDR3 is TGTGCCACCAGCAGAGCTGGACAGGGTTGGGAGACCCAGTACTTC. Protein: CATSRAGQGWETQYF.

This clone was counted between two and nine times. The chain joins TRBV5-6 to TRBJ2-1; D perhaps matches TRBD1 (5 bases). The CDR3 covers 16 residues. Germline V gene sequence: CDR1 SGHDT, CDR2 YYEEEE. Trimming left V 4 bases short and J 0 bases short, with 14 bases between. The CDR3 loop reads CASSRQPYSSYNEQFF. CDR3 coding DNA: TGTGCCAGCAGCCGACAGCCATATTCCTCCTACAATGAGCAGTTCTTC.

The chain employs TRBV19 and TRBJ2-1; 9 bases align to TRBD2. The V gene's germline CDR1 is LNHDA and CDR2 SQIVND (reference sequence). With V trimmed by 6 bases and J by 0 bases, 3 bases remained unmatched. The CDR3 consists of 15 residues. In nucleotides, the CDR3 is TGTGCCAGTAGCCTTAGCGGGAGCTCCTACAATGAGCAGTTCTTC. It encodes CASSLSGSSYNEQFF.

This clone was seen more than once but under ten times. The chain has TRBV2 and TRBJ2-1; D gene unclear. CDR3 length: 11 residues. CDR1 and CDR2 from the germline V gene are SNHLY and FYNNEI. V lost 6 bases to trimming and J lost 8 bases, with 8 bases between them. The CDR3 reads CASSYFYEQFF. The CDR3, as DNA: TGTGCCAGCAGCTATTTCTATGAGCAGTTCTTC.

The chain's CDR3 is CASSILAGREQFF. The CDR3 region has the DNA TGTGCCAGCAGCATCCTAGCGGGGCGGGAGCAGTTCTTC. The rearrangement joins TRBV11-3 to TRBJ2-1, with 9 bases aligning to TRBD2. The CDR3 sequence is 13 residues long. Germline lookup yields CDR1 SGHNT and CDR2 YENEEA. V lost 5 bases, J lost 10 bases, and 6 bases stayed unmatched.

The V gene is TRBV6-5, the J gene TRBJ2-7; 10 bases line up with TRBD1. The CDR3 runs 13 residues. Per germline, CDR1 MNHEY and CDR2 SVGAGI. J was trimmed by 4 bases and V by 6 bases; bases with no gene match: 3. CDR3: CASRTGGTYEQYF. CDR3 coding DNA: TGTGCCAGCAGGACAGGGGGCACATACGAGCAGTACTTC.

The chain uses TRBV19 and TRBJ2-1; 8 nucleotides align to TRBD2. Germline CDR1 and CDR2: LNHDA and SQIVND (reference sequence). This CDR3 region has 18 residues. The ends lost 1 base at V and 0 bases at J; junction bases unmatched: 8. The CDR3: CASSIGWASGLSYNEQFF. The CDR3 nucleotides read TGTGCCAGTAGTATAGGCTGGGCTAGCGGGCTCTCCTACAATGAGCAGTTCTTC.

This clone is labeled medium-sized. The chain combines TRBV2 with TRBJ2-1, with 9 bases matching TRBD1. This CDR3 spans 13 amino acids. Losses at the gene ends were 6 bases for V and 8 bases for J; bases not matched to a gene: 5. Germline-derived CDR1 and CDR2 are SNHLY and FYNNEI. This CDR3 reads CASRGQGGHEQFF. The CDR3 region has the DNA TGTGCCAGCAGGGGACAGGGCGGTCATGAGCAGTTCTTC.

Only one count was recorded for this clone. This rearrangement joins TRBV7-8 to TRBJ2-7; 8 nucleotides agree with TRBD2. Per germline, CDR1 SGHVS and CDR2 FQNEAQ. The CDR3 runs to 14 residues. V shed 7 bases and J 4 bases; nucleotides not matched to a gene: 9. CDR3 sequence reads: CASKEAGGRYEQYF. The CDR3, as DNA: TGTGCCAGCAAGGAGGCGGGAGGAAGGTACGAGCAGTACTTC.

The rearrangement links TRBV29-1 to TRBJ1-5, with D perhaps TRBD1 (5 bases). CDR3 length equals 15 residues. V was trimmed by 4 bases and J by 0 bases, leaving 13 bases between them. Germline-derived CDR1 and CDR2 are SQVTM and ANQGSEA. The CDR3 protein is CSVAMGGYSNQPQHF. DNA for the CDR3: TGCAGCGTTGCCATGGGGGGATATAGCAATCAGCCCCAGCATTTT.

There are a few counts of this clone. V and J are TRBV30 and TRBJ1-2, with a weak D call TRBD1 (5 bases). The CDR3 runs to 13 residues. Germline-derived CDR1 and CDR2 are GTSNPN and SVGIG (reference sequence). V shed 1 base and J shed 8 bases, with 14 bases lying between them. CDR3 in DNA: TGTGCCTGGAGTGCCCGGGGCGCGGGAGGCTACACCTTC. Its translation: CAWSARGAGGYTF.

This clone was detected a few times. This chain links TRBV11-2 with TRBJ2-1; TRBD2 matches 10 bases. The CDR3 extends over 16 amino acids. CDR1 is SGHAT and CDR2 is FQNNGV in the germline V gene. J gave up 6 bases and V 4 bases, and 9 bases lay outside the gene matches. The CDR3 loop reads CASSWTGTSVANEQFF. The CDR3 nucleotides are TGTGCCAGCAGCTGGACCGGGACTAGCGTAGCCAATGAGCAGTTCTTC.

This clone showed up just a few times. V is TRBV2 and J is TRBJ1-1, with TRBD1 as a possible D gene (5 bases). Between the trimmed V and J ends, which lost 3 bases and 1 base, there was a span of 6 bases. The CDR3 totals 13 residues. Germline V gene data show CDR1 as SNHLY and CDR2 as FYNNEI. The CDR3 sequence: CASSDRENTEAFF. As DNA, the CDR3 is TGTGCCAGCAGTGACAGGGAGAACACTGAAGCTTTCTTT. Looking up the rest from reference TRBV2 and TRBJ1-1 gives the full variable domain: EPEVTQTPSHQVTQMGQEVILRCVPISNHLYFYWYRQILGQKVEFLVSFYNNEISEKSEIFDDQFSVERPDGSNFTLKIRSTKLEDSAMYFCASSDRENTEAFFGQGTRLTVV.

Relative to its sample, this clone is medium-sized. The rearrangement links TRBV10-3 to TRBJ1-3, with 8 bases that match TRBD1. Losses at the gene ends were 0 bases for V and 0 bases for J; bases not matched to a gene: 4. The germline V gene encodes CDR1 ENHRY and CDR2 SYGVKD. The length of the CDR3 is 17 residues. The CDR3 bases are TGTGCCATCAGTGAGTCATGGACAGGGCGCTCTGGAAACACCATATATTTT. Its translation: CAISESWTGRSGNTIYF.

In this sample, this clone turned up a few times. The chain links TRBV2 to TRBJ1-5, with TRBD1 as a possible D gene (6 bases). Trimming shortened V by 3 bases and J by 9 bases, and 12 bases separated the two germline ends. CDR1 and CDR2 (germline): SNHLY, FYNNEI. This CDR3 spans 13 amino acids. The CDR3 DNA follows: TGTGCCAGCAGTGAGGGACAACCGGGGCCCCAGCATTTT. As protein: CASSEGQPGPQHF. Complete variable domain (other parts from reference TRBV2 and TRBJ1-5): EPEVTQTPSHQVTQMGQEVILRCVPISNHLYFYWYRQILGQKVEFLVSFYNNEISEKSEIFDDQFSVERPDGSNFTLKIRSTKLEDSAMYFCASSEGQPGPQHFGDGTRLSIL.

This clone was detected only a few times. The rearrangement joins TRBV2 to TRBJ1-5; 9 nucleotides match TRBD1. The CDR3 is 15 residues long. Germline V lookup: CDR1 SNHLY, CDR2 FYNNEI. With V trimmed by 8 bases and J by 5 bases, 10 bases remained unmatched. This chain's CDR3 is CASGNLGQGYQPQHF. DNA for the CDR3: TGTGCCAGCGGCAATTTGGGACAGGGCTATCAGCCCCAGCATTTT.

The rearrangement uses TRBV6-5 and TRBJ1-5; no reliable D call. The CDR3 loop spans 12 amino acids. The germline V gene has CDR1 MNHEY and CDR2 SVGAGI. V gave up 6 bases and J gave up 2 bases, with 5 bases separating them. CDR3 DNA sequence: TGTGCCAGCAGAACGGGCAATCAGCCCCAGCATTTT. It is translated as CASRTGNQPQHF.

The rearrangement links TRBV11-2 to TRBJ2-3, with 10 bases lining up with TRBD2. The CDR3 extends over 15 amino acids. With V trimmed by 5 bases and J by 2 bases, 4 bases remained unmatched. Germline CDR1 reads SGHAT; CDR2 reads FQNNGV. The chain's CDR3 is CASSRTSGYTDTQYF. Written as DNA, the CDR3 is TGTGCCAGCAGCCGGACTAGCGGCTACACAGATACGCAGTATTTT. Variable domain in full (rest from reference TRBV11-2 and TRBJ2-3): EAGVAQSPRYKIIEKRQSVAFWCNPISGHATLYWYQQILGQGPKLLIQFQNNGVVDDSQLPKDRFSAERLKGVDSTLKIQPAKLEDSAVYLCASSRTSGYTDTQYFGPGTRLTVL.

The V and J genes are TRBV5-5 and TRBJ2-7; possible D gene TRBD1, 6 bases. Between the trimmed V and J ends, which lost 4 bases and 0 bases, there was a span of 8 bases. CDR3 length equals 13 residues. CDR1 and CDR2 (germline): SGHKS, YYEKEE (reference sequence). The CDR3 region has the DNA TGTGCCAGCAGCCGGGACAACTCCTACGAGCAGTACTTC. It codes for CASSRDNSYEQYF.

Only a few counts were recorded for this clone. The same CDR3 is also encoded by other DNA sequences in this sample. The rearrangement uses TRBV5-1 and TRBJ1-6; D call uncertain. In germline, CDR1 is SGHRS, CDR2 YFSETQ. CDR3 length: 13 residues. The ends were cut back, 0 bases at V and 7 bases at J, with 5 bases in the middle. CDR3 sequence reads: CASSLGQNSPLHF. The DNA for the CDR3 is TGCGCCAGCAGCTTGGGACAAAATTCACCCCTCCACTTT. Full variable domain (outside the CDR3, taken from reference TRBV5-1 and TRBJ1-6): KAGVTQTPRYLIKTRGQQVTLSCSPISGHRSVSWYQQTPGQGLQFLFEYFSETQRNKGNFPGRFSGRQFSNSRSEMNVSTLELGDSALYLCASSLGQNSPLHFGNGTRLTVT.

This chain uses TRBV27 with TRBJ1-4; TRBD1 aligns across 11 bases. This CDR3 spans 18 amino acids. Germline-derived CDR1 and CDR2 are MNHEY and SMNVEV (reference sequence). The V and J ends lost 6 bases and 3 bases, in that order; junction bases with no gene match: 12. In DNA form, the CDR3 reads TGTGCCAGCAGCCAACTAGGGACAGGGGGTAGTTCTAATGAAAAACTGTTTTTT. It codes for CASSQLGTGGSSNEKLFF.

This clone is a singleton in its sample. This sequence joins TRBV6-6 and TRBJ2-5; 7 bases line up with TRBD2. CDR3 length: 15 residues. The V gene end was trimmed by 10 bases and the J gene end by 4 bases; junction bases not matched to a gene: 15. Germline loops: CDR1 MNHNY, CDR2 SVGAGI (reference sequence). DNA for the CDR3: TGTGCCACGGGGGGTGACGGAACCATCGCAGAGACCCAGTACTTC. Translation gives CATGGDGTIAETQYF.

This sequence joins TRBV5-4 and TRBJ2-7, with 10 bases matching TRBD1. Germline CDR1 SGHNT, CDR2 YYREEE (reference sequence). The length of the CDR3 is 13 residues. The V and J ends lost 4 bases and 6 bases, in that order; junction bases with no gene match: 4. This CDR3 reads CASSRDRGPEQYF. CDR3 nucleotides: TGTGCCAGCAGCCGGGACAGGGGTCCCGAGCAGTACTTC.

This clone was picked up a small number of times. This chain connects TRBV6-1 to TRBJ2-1, with 8 bases identical to TRBD1. The CDR3 contains 16 residues. Germline assignment: CDR1 MNHNS and CDR2 SASEGT. J gave up 6 bases and V 4 bases, and 11 bases lay outside the gene matches. CDR3 in DNA: TGTGCCAGCAGTGCCGAGACAGGGGCCGTGAGCAATGAGCAGTTCTTC. It translates to CASSAETGAVSNEQFF.

The rearrangement links TRBV9 to TRBJ2-3; TRBD1 agrees at 10 bases. Losses at the gene ends were 0 bases for V and 7 bases for J; bases not matched to a gene: 8. The CDR3 loop spans 16 amino acids. CDR1 is SGDLS and CDR2 is YYNGEE in the germline V gene. CDR3 sequence: CASSVGVGQGTYTQYF. The CDR3 region has the DNA TGTGCCAGCAGCGTAGGGGTGGGACAGGGGACTTATACGCAGTATTTT.

This clone turned up a few times. CDR3 DNA sequence: TGTGCCAGCAGCCAGGTCTCGTTCATATCCAGTAGCAATCAGCCCCAGCATTTT. Residues: CASSQVSFISSSNQPQHF. The chain is built from TRBV4-2 and TRBJ1-5; no definite D call. The germline V gene has CDR1 LGHNA and CDR2 YNFKEQ. Trimming shortened V by 3 bases and J by 0 bases, and 18 bases separated the two germline ends. The CDR3 has 18 residues.

The rearrangement links TRBV9 to TRBJ2-7; TRBD2 matches 7 bases. The CDR3 has 19 residues. Trimming cost V 0 bases and J 0 bases; bases outside gene matches: 15. Germline values: CDR1 SGDLS, CDR2 YYNGEE. Written as DNA, the CDR3 is TGTGCCAGCAGCGTAGCGGCTAGCGGTCGACATGGTAGCTCCTACGAGCAGTACTTC. It encodes CASSVAASGRHGSSYEQYF.